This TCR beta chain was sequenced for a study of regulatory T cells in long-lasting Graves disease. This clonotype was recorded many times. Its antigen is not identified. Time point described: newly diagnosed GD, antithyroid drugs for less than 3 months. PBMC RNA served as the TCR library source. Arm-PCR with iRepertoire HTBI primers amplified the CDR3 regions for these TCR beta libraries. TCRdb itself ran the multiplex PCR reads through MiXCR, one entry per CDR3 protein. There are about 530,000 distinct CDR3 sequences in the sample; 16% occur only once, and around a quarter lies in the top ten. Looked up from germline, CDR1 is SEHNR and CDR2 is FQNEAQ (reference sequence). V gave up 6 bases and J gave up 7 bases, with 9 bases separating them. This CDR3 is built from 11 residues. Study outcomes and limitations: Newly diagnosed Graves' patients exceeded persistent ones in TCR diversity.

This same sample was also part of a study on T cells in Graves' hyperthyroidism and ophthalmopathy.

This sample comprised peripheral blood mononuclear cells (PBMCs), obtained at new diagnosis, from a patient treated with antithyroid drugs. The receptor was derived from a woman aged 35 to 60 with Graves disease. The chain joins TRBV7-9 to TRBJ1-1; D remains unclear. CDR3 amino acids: CASRQGREAFF. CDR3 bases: TGTGCCAGCAGACAAGGCCGTGAAGCTTTCTTT.